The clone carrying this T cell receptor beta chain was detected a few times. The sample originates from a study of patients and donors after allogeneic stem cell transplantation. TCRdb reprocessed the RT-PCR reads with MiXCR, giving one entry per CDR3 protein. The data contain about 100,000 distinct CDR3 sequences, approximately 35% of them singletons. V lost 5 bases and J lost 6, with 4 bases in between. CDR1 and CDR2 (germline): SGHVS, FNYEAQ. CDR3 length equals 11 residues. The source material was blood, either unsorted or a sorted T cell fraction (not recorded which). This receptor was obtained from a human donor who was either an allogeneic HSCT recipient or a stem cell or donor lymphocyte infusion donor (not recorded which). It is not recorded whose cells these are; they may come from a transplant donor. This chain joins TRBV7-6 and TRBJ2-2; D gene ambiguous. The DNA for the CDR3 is TGTGCCAGCAGCGGATCCGGGGAGCTGTTTTTT. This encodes CASSGSGELFF.